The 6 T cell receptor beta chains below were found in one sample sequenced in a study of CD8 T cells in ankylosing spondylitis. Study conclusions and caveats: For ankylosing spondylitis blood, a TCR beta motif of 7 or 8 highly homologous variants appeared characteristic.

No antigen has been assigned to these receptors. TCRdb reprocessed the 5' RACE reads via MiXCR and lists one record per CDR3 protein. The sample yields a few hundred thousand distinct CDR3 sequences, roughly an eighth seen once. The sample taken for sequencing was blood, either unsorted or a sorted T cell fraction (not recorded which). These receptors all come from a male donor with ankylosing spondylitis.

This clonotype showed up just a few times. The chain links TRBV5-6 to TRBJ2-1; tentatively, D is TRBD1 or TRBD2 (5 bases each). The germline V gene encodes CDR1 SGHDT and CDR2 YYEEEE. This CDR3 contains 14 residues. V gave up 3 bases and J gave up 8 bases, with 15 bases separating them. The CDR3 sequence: CASSYTGTPYEQFF. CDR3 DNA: TGTGCCAGCAGCTACACCGGGACCCCTTATGAGCAGTTCTTC.

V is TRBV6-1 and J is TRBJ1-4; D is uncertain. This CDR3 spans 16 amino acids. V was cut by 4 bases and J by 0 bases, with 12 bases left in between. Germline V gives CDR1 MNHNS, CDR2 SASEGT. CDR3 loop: CASSATTPATNEKLFF. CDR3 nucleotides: TGTGCCAGCAGTGCGACGACACCAGCAACTAATGAAAAACTGTTTTTT.

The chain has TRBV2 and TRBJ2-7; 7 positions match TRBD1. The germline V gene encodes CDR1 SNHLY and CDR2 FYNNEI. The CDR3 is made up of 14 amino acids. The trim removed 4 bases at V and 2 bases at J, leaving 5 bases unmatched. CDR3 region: CASSGVGQTYEQYV. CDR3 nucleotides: TGTGCCAGCAGTGGGGTGGGACAGACCTACGAGCAGTACGTC.

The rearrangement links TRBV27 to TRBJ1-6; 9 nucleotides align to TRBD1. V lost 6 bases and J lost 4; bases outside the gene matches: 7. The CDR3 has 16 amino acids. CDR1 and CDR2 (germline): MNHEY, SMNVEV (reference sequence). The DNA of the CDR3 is TGTGCCAGCAGAAAAACAGGGGGCGTTTATAATTCACCCCTCCACTTT. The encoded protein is CASRKTGGVYNSPLHF.

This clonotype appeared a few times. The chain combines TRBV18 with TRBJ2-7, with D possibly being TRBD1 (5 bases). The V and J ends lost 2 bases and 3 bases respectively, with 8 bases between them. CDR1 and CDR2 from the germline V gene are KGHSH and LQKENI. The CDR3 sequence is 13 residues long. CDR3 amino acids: CASSPADNYEQYF. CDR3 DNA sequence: TGTGCCAGCTCACCAGCGGACAACTACGAGCAGTACTTC.

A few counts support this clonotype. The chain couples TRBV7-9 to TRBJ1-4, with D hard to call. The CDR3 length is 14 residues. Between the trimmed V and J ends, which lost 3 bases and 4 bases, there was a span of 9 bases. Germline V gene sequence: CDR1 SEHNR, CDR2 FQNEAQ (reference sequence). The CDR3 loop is CASSFSSGNEKLFF. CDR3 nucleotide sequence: TGTGCCAGCAGCTTTTCCTCGGGTAATGAAAAACTGTTTTTT.